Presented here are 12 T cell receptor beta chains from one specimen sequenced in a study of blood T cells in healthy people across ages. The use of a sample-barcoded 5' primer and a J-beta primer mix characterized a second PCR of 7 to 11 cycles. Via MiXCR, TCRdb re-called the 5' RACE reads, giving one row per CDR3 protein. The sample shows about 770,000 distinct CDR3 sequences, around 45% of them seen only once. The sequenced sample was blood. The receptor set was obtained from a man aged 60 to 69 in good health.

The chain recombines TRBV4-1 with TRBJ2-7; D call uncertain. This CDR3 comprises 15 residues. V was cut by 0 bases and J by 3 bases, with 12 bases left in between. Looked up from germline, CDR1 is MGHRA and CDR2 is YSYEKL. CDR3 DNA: TGCGCCAGCAGCCAAGATCACAGCTTTTTCTACGAGCAGTACTTC. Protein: CASSQDHSFFYEQYF.

CDR3 in amino acids: CASSRPALTASYEQYF. For the CDR3, the DNA is TGTGCCAGCAGCCGGCCCGCCCTTACAGCTTCCTACGAGCAGTACTTC. The chain employs TRBV2 and TRBJ2-7; no clear D. There are 16 residues in the CDR3. The V and J ends lost 6 bases and 1 base respectively, with 19 bases between them. From germline, CDR1 is SNHLY and CDR2 FYNNEI.

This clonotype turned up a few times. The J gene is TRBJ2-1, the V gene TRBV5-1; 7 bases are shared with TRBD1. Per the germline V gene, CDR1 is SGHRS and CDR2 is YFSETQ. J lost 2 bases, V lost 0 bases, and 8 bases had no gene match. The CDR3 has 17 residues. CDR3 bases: TGCGCCAGCAGCTTGGGAGCAACAGGGGAAGCCTACAATGAGCAGTTCTTC. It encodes CASSLGATGEAYNEQFF.

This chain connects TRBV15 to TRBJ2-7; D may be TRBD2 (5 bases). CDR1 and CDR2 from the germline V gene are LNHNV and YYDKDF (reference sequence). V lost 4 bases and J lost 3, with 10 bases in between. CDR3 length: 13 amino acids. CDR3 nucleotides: TGTGCCACCAGCACCCACCGGGGCTACGAGCAGTACTTC. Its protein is CATSTHRGYEQYF.

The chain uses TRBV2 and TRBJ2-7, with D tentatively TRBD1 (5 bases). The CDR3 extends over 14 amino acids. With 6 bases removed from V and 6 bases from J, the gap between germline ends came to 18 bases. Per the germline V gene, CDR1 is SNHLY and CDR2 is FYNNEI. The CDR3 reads CASRGLASGSEQYF. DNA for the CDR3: TGTGCCAGCAGGGGGCTGGCTTCGGGCTCCGAGCAGTACTTC.

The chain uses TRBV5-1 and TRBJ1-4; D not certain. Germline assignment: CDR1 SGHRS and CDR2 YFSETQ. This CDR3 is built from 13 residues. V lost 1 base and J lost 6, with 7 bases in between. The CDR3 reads CASSLRTDEKLFF. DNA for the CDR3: TGCGCCAGCAGCTTGAGGACGGATGAAAAACTGTTTTTT.

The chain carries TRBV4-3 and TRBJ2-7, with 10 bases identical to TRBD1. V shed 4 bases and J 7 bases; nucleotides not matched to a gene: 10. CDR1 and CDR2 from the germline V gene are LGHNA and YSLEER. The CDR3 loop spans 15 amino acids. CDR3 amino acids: CASSRAGTGDNEQYF. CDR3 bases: TGCGCCAGCAGCCGAGCCGGGACAGGGGACAATGAGCAGTACTTC.

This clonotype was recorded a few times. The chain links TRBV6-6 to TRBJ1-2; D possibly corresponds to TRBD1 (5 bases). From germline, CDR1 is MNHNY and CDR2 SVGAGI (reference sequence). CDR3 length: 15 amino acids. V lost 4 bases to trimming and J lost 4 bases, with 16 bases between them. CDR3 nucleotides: TGTGCCAGCAGTTCCATCGGACAAGAAGGCTATGGCTACACCTTC. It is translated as CASSSIGQEGYGYTF.

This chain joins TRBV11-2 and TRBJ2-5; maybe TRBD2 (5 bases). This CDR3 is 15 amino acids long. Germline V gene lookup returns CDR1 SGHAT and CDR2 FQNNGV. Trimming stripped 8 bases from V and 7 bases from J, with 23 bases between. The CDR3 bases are TGTGCCAGCTCTGTGGCTCCATCTACACGGGGGACCCAGTACTTC. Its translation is CASSVAPSTRGTQYF.

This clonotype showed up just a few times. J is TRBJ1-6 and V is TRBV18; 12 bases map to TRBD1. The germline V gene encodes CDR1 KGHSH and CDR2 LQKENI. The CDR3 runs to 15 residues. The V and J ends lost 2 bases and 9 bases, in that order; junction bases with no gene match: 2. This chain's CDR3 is CASSPSGQGASPLHF. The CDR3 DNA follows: TGTGCCAGCTCACCATCGGGACAGGGGGCTTCACCCCTCCACTTT.

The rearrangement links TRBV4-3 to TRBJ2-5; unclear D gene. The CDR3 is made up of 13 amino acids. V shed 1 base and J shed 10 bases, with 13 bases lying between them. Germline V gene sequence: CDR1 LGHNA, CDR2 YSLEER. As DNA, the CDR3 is TGCGCCAGCAGCCAAGTTTTATCCTCCCACCAGTACTTC. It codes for CASSQVLSSHQYF.

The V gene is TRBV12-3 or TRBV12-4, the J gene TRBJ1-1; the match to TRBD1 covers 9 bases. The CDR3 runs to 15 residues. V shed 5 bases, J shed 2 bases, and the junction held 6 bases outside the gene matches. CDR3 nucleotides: TGTGCCAGCAGTCGTCGGGACAGGGCCAACACTGAAGCTTTCTTT. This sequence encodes CASSRRDRANTEAFF.